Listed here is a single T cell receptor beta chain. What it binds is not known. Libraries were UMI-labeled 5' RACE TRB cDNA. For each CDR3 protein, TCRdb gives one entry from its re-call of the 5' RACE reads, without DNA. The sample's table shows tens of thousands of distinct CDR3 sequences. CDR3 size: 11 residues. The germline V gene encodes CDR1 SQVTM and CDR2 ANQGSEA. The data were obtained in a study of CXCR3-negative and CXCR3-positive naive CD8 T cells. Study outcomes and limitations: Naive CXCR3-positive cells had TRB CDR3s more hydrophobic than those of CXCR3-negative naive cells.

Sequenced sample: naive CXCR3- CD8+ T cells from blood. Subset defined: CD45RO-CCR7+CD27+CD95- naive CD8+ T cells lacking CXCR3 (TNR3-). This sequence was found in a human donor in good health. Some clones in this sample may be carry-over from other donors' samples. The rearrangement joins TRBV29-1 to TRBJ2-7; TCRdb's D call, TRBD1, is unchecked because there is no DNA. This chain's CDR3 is CSVRDSPEQYF.